Shown below are 15 T cell receptor beta chains from a single sample sequenced in a study of cytotoxic CD8 clonotypes in ibrutinib-treated CLL. Repertoires were generated with immunoSEQ multiplex PCR, while TCRdb's copy carries only in-frame clones and drops some. The sample lists 200,000 to 250,000 clones; roughly three quarters were seen once. Sequencing used PBMCs, obtained after 12 months of ibrutinib treatment. These receptors came from a human donor with chronic lymphocytic leukemia.

This clone has just one count. The chain carries TRBV11-2 and TRBJ1-1, with TRBD1 matching 7 bases. Germline loops: CDR1 SGHAT, CDR2 FQNNGV. The V gene end was trimmed by 0 bases and the J gene end by 5 bases; junction bases not matched to a gene: 3. This CDR3 spans 14 amino acids. CDR3 amino acids: CASSLEGGRTEAFF. DNA of the CDR3: TGTGCCAGCAGCTTAGAAGGGGGCCGAACTGAAGCTTTCTTT.

This chain connects TRBV12-5 to TRBJ1-1; 7 bases are a match to TRBD1. This CDR3 spans 13 amino acids. The germline gives CDR1 LGHNT, CDR2 FRNRAP. Trimming took 3 bases from V and 6 from J; bases not matched to a gene: 4. CDR3 bases: TGTGCTAGTGGTTTCGGCAGGGGGTCTGAAGCTTTCTTT. This sequence encodes CASGFGRGSEAFF. Complete variable domain (other parts from reference TRBV12-5 and TRBJ1-1): DARVTQTPRHKVTEMGQEVTMRCQPILGHNTVFWYRQTMMQGLELLAYFRNRAPLDDSGMPKDRFSAEMPDATLATLKIQPSEPRDSAVYFCASGFGRGSEAFFGQGTRLTVV.

Of note for this clone: The sample has other DNA sequences that encode this CDR3 too. This chain connects TRBV14 to TRBJ2-1, with 8 bases fitting TRBD1. CDR1 SGHDN and CDR2 FVKESK come from the germline V gene. V was pared by 2 bases and J by 9 bases, with 0 bases of the junction left unmatched. CDR3 length equals 12 residues. The CDR3 coding sequence is TGTGCCAGCAGCCAAACAGGGGGTGAGCAGTTCTTC. Translating gives CASSQTGGEQFF.

The V and J genes are TRBV7-9 and TRBJ2-7, with D perhaps matching TRBD1 or TRBD2 (6 bases each). The germline gives CDR1 SEHNR, CDR2 FQNEAQ (reference sequence). The V end was cut by 3 bases, the J end by 3 bases, with 9 bases between. The CDR3 has 13 amino acids. The CDR3 is CASSFGGLYEQYF. DNA of the CDR3: TGTGCCAGCAGCTTTGGGGGGCTCTACGAGCAGTACTTC.

The V call is TRBV5-1, the J call TRBJ2-6; no definite D call. Germline V CDR1 and CDR2: SGHRS, YFSETQ. Trimming shortened V by 7 bases and J by 7 bases, and 18 bases separated the two germline ends. The CDR3 spans 15 residues. The CDR3 DNA reads as TGCGCCAGCGCATTGAGCCCCACCAATGCCAACGTCCTGACTTTC. This translates into CASALSPTNANVLTF.

This chain joins TRBV5-1 and TRBJ2-2; D not certain. CDR3 length: 15 residues. V lost 6 bases to trimming and J lost 6 bases, with 18 bases between them. Germline values: CDR1 SGHRS, CDR2 YFSETQ. CDR3 bases: TGCGCCAGCAACCCGGACCCGTACTTCCCCGGGGAGCTGTTTTTT. Protein: CASNPDPYFPGELFF. The variable domain in full, with the rest retrieved from reference TRBV5-1 and TRBJ2-2, is KAGVTQTPRYLIKTRGQQVTLSCSPISGHRSVSWYQQTPGQGLQFLFEYFSETQRNKGNFPGRFSGRQFSNSRSEMNVSTLELGDSALYLCASNPDPYFPGELFFGEGSRLTVL.

The J gene is TRBJ2-5, the V gene TRBV7-2; no clear D gene. The V end lost 1 base, the J end lost 4 bases, and 10 bases lay between the germline ends. The CDR3 has 14 residues. Germline V lookup: CDR1 SGHTA, CDR2 FQGNSA. This chain's CDR3 is CASSLVGHRETQYF. The DNA for the CDR3 is TGTGCCAGCAGCTTAGTGGGTCATCGAGAGACCCAGTACTTC.

The J gene is TRBJ2-1, the V gene TRBV7-3; 11 bases are shared with TRBD2. The J segment lost 8 bases and the V segment lost 5 bases, leaving 8 bases of the junction unmatched. Germline lookup yields CDR1 SGHTA and CDR2 FQGTGA. This CDR3 region has 15 residues. The CDR3 loop reads CASSHTSGSSDEQFF. The CDR3 coding sequence is TGTGCCAGCAGCCATACTAGCGGGAGTAGCGATGAGCAGTTCTTC.

This clone has only a few counts. The rearrangement joins TRBV9 to TRBJ2-2, with D tentatively TRBD1 (5 bases). CDR1 is SGDLS, CDR2 YYNGEE, per germline. The CDR3 consists of 14 residues. V dropped 4 bases and J dropped 7 bases, with 14 bases sitting between them. CDR3 sequence: CASSPRRVNGELFF. Here the CDR3 DNA reads TGTGCCAGCAGCCCACGCAGGGTAAACGGGGAGCTGTTTTTT.

This clone was seen a handful of times. This chain joins TRBV29-1 and TRBJ1-3; D call uncertain. Trimming stripped 0 bases from V and 2 bases from J, with 11 bases between. Germline values: CDR1 SQVTM, CDR2 ANQGSEA. CDR3 length: 15 amino acids. The CDR3 loop is CSVEDARTPGNTIYF. DNA of the CDR3: TGCAGCGTTGAAGATGCGAGGACTCCTGGAAACACCATATATTTT.

This clone was observed a handful of times. The chain couples TRBV7-6 to TRBJ1-1; D remains ambiguous. V was cut by 5 bases and J by 5 bases, with 9 bases left in between. CDR3 length: 12 amino acids. Germline CDR1 is SGHVS and CDR2 is FNYEAQ. The CDR3 coding sequence is TGTGCCAGCAGCGCCGCGGATACTGAAGCTTTCTTT. Translating it yields CASSAADTEAFF. Based on the CDR3 plus reference TRBV7-6 and TRBJ1-1, the full variable domain is GAGVSQSPRYKVTKRGQDVALRCDPISGHVSLYWYRQALGQGPEFLTYFNYEAQQDKSGLPNDRFSAERPEGSISTLTIQRTEQRDSAMYRCASSAADTEAFFGQGTRLTVV.

V gene TRBV5-1 combines with J gene TRBJ1-5; D ambiguous. Trimming removed 0 bases at V and 0 bases at J, with 10 bases between. The CDR3 spans 16 residues. CDR1 and CDR2 from the germline V gene are SGHRS and YFSETQ. Written as DNA, the CDR3 is TGCGCCAGCAGCTTGGAACCCGCTAATAGCAATCAGCCCCAGCATTTT. Amino acid sequence: CASSLEPANSNQPQHF.

This clone was picked up a small number of times. In DNA, the CDR3 is TGTGCCAGCAGTGGAACAGGGAGGTCCTACGAGCAGTACTTC. Its protein is CASSGTGRSYEQYF. This chain uses TRBV2 with TRBJ2-7; D is possibly TRBD1 or TRBD2 (6 bases each). The length of the CDR3 is 14 residues. The V end lost 4 bases, the J end lost 1 base, and 11 bases lay between the germline ends. Germline CDR1 SNHLY, CDR2 FYNNEI.

The chain has TRBV30 and TRBJ1-1, with D maybe TRBD1 (6 bases). The CDR3 is made up of 11 amino acids. Trimming shortened V by 5 bases and J by 4 bases, and 8 bases separated the two germline ends. Germline CDR1 GTSNPN, CDR2 SVGIG (reference sequence). The DNA of the CDR3 is TGTGCCTGGTACAGGGCCACTGAAGCTTTCTTT. This codes for CAWYRATEAFF. The complete variable domain, with remaining parts taken from reference TRBV30 and TRBJ1-1, reads SQTIHQWPATLVQPVGSPLSLECTVEGTSNPNLYWYRQAAGRGLQLLFYSVGIGQISSEVPQNLSASRPQDRQFILSSKKLLLSDSGFYLCAWYRATEAFFGQGTRLTVV.

This clone has more than one count but fewer than ten. The genes are TRBV4-1 and TRBJ1-5; D gene uncertain. CDR1 and CDR2 (germline): MGHRA, YSYEKL. V lost 0 bases, J lost 0 bases, and 12 bases lay in between. The CDR3 is 17 amino acids. CDR3: CASSQDSRLYSNQPQHF. CDR3 nucleotides: TGCGCCAGCAGCCAAGATAGCAGGCTGTATAGCAATCAGCCCCAGCATTTT.